This T cell receptor beta chain was found in a study of response to subunit inactivated influenza vaccine. Germline V gene sequence: CDR1 DFQATT, CDR2 SNEGSKA (reference sequence). With 0 bases clipped from V and 2 bases from J, the junction kept 10 bases outside the gene matches. The CDR3 extends over 17 amino acids. TCRdb redid the calling of the RT-PCR reads with MiXCR, one entry per CDR3 protein. The sample includes some 500,000 distinct CDR3 sequences, roughly 23% of them seen just once. In its sample, this clonotype was seen once. The clonotype comes from a man in his forties or fifties who received an inactivated influenza vaccine. The starting material was CD4+ T cells sorted from PBMCs, obtained 5 days after vaccination. The rearrangement uses TRBV20-1 and TRBJ2-7; TRBD2 matches 10 bases. CDR3 loop: CSAREILAGPKPYEQYF. The CDR3 DNA reads TGCAGTGCTAGAGAAATACTAGCGGGACCAAAACCCTACGAGCAGTACTTC.